This TCR beta chain was recorded in a study of blood T cell repertoires in COVID-19. Produced via immunoSEQ multiplex PCR; TCRdb's table is partial and in-frame only. The sample lists fewer than 200,000 clones; around four fifths were seen once. Per the germline V gene, CDR1 is ENHRY and CDR2 is SYGVKD. V lost 10 bases to trimming and J lost 1 base, with 23 bases between them. This CDR3 is 16 amino acids long. The receptor was derived from a man between 70 and 80 years old with acute or convalescent COVID-19. The sequencing input was peripheral blood. This rearrangement joins TRBV10-3 to TRBJ2-7, with D possibly TRBD1 on 5 matching bases. The CDR3 protein is CATAMTAQTGSYEQYF. For the CDR3, the DNA is TGTGCCACCGCCATGACAGCTCAAACCGGGTCCTACGAGCAGTACTTC.